This T cell receptor delta chain was profiled in a study of gamma delta lymphoproliferative disorders and STAT genes. The receptor sequences were amplified from genomic DNA of peripheral blood mononuclear cells. Germline CDR1 and CDR2: GEAIGNYY and EKD. The CDR3 is 15 residues long. TCRdb re-called clones from the multiplex PCR reads via CATT. The sample records 1,200 to 1,500 delta-chain clones, 0.7% to 0.9% being singletons. In regard to this clone: The TCRdb protein, from a much larger clone, departs from this DNA's translation at residue 4, likely by read error; the protein shown derives from the DNA.

The TCR comes from a human donor in good health. Sequences were obtained from blood. The chain links TRDV2 to TRDJ1; TRDD3 agrees at 9 bases. CDR3 nucleotide sequence: TGTGCCTGTAACACCGTGGGGGATATCGGCGATAAACTCATCTTT. Its protein product is CACNTVGDIGDKLIF.